Listed here is a single T cell receptor delta chain. This DNA's translation and the protein TCRdb lists, from a much larger clone, do not match at residue 12, likely due to a read error; the protein shown is translated from the DNA. The sample originates from a study of γδ T cells in repeated Plasmodium falciparum infection. Study information: Malaria-naive adults were infected with P. falciparum NF54 four times over around 600 days.

TCRdb re-identified clones in the multiplex PCR reads via CATT. The profile shows tens of thousands of delta-chain clones, approximately 1% of them singletons. The sample consisted of gamma-delta T cells from blood. The TCR was taken from a pool of human donors (malaria-infected and uninfected, not separated).

CDR3 DNA sequence: TGTGCTCTTGGGGTCCCGGAGTCTTTCGATAAACCCATCTTT. It encodes CALGVPESFDKPIF. The J gene went uncalled, whereas the V gene is TRDV1. Germline loops: CDR1 TSWWSYY, CDR2 QGS. The CDR3 is made up of 14 amino acids.